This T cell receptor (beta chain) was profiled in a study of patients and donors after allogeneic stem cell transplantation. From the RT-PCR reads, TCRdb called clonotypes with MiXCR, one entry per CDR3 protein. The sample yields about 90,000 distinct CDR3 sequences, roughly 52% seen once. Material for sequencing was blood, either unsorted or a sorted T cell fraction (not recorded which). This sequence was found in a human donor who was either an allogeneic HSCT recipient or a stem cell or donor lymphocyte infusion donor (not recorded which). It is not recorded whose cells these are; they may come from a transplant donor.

CDR3 sequence: CASGPSPLGGNQPQHF. The DNA for the CDR3 is TGTGCCAGCGGGCCCAGTCCTCTGGGGGGCAATCAGCCCCAGCATTTT. The rearrangement links TRBV12-3 or TRBV12-4 to TRBJ1-5; D possibly corresponds to TRBD1 (5 bases). This CDR3 is built from 16 residues. V was shortened by 8 bases and J by 2 bases, with 19 bases between the two germline ends.